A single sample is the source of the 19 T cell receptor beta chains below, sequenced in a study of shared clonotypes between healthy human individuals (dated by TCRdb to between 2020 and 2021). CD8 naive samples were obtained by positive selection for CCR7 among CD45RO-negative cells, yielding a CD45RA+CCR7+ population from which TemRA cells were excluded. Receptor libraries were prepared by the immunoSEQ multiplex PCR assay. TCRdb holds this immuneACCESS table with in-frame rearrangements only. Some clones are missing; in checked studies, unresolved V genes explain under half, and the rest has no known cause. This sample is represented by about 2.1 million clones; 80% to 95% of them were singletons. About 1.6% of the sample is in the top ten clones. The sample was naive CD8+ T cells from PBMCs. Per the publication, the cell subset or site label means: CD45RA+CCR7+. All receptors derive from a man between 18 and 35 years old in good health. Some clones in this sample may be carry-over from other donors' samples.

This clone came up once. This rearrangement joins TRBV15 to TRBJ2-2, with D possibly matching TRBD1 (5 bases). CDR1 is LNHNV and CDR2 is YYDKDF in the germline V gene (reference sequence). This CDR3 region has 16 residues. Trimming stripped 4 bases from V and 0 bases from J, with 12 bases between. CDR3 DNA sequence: TGTGCCACCAGCACCAGGGTCACCGCGAACACCGGGGAGCTGTTTTTT. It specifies CATSTRVTANTGELFF. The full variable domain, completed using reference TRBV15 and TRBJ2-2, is DAMVIQNPRYQVTQFGKPVTLSCSQTLNHNVMYWYQQKSSQAPKLLFHYYDKDFNNEADTPDNFQSRRPNTSFCFLDIRSPGLGDTAMYLCATSTRVTANTGELFFGEGSRLTVL.

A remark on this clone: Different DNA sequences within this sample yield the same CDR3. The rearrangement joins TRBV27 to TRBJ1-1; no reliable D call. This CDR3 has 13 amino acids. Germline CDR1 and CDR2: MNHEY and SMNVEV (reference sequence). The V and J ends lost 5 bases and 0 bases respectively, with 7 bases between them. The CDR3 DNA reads TGTGCCAGCAGTCCGACCGTGAACACTGAAGCTTTCTTT. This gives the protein CASSPTVNTEAFF.

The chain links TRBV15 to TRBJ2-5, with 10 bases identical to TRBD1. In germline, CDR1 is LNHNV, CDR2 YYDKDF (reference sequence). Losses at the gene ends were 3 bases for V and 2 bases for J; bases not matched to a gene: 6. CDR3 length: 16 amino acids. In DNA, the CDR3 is TGTGCCACCAGCAGCCAGGACAGGGGGGAACAAGAGACCCAGTACTTC. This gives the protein CATSSQDRGEQETQYF.

The CDR3 protein is CASSLSPQAGYTF. CDR3 sequence (DNA): TGTGCCAGCAGTTTAAGCCCTCAGGCTGGCTACACCTTC. V usage is TRBV27 and J usage is TRBJ1-2; D is unresolved. V lost 2 bases, J lost 7 bases, and 11 bases lay in between. This CDR3 is 13 amino acids long. Germline lookup yields CDR1 MNHEY and CDR2 SMNVEV (reference sequence).

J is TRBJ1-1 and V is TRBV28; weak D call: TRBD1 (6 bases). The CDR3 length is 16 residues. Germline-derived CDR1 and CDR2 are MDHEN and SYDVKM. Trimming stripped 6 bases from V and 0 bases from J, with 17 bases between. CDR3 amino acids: CASRLNYRDMNTEAFF. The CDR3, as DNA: TGTGCCAGCAGGCTAAATTACAGGGACATGAACACTGAAGCTTTCTTT.

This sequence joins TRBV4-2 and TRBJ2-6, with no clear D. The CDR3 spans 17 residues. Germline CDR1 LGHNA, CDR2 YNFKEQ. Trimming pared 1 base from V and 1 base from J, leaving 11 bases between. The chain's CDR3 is CASSQVASYSGANVLTF. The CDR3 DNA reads TGTGCCAGCAGCCAAGTAGCATCCTATTCTGGGGCCAACGTCCTGACTTTC.

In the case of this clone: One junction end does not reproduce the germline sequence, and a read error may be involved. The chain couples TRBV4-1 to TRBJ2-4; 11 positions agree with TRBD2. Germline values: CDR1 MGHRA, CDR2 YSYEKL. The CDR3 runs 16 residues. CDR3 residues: CASSQDWTSGPPPNHF. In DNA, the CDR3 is TGCGCCAGCAGCCAAGATTGGACTAGCGGGCCCCCCCCGAACCACTTC.

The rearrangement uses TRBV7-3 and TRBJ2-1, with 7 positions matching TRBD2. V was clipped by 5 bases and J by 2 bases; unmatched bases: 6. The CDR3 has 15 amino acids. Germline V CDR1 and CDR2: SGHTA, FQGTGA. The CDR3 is CASSNGAGAYNEQFF. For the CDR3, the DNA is TGTGCCAGCAGCAACGGGGCGGGAGCCTACAATGAGCAGTTCTTC.

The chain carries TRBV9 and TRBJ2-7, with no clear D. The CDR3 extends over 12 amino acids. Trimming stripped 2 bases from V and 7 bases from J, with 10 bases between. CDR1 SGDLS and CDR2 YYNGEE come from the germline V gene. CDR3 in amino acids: CASSVRPREQYF. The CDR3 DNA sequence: TGTGCCAGCAGCGTCCGGCCACGGGAGCAGTACTTC.

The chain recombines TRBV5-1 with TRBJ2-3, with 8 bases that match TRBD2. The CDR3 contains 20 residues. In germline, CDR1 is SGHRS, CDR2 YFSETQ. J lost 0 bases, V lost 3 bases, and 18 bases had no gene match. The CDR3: CASSSVTSGGGRHSTDTQYF. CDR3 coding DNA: TGCGCCAGCAGCTCGGTTACTAGCGGAGGCGGGCGCCATAGCACAGATACGCAGTATTTT.

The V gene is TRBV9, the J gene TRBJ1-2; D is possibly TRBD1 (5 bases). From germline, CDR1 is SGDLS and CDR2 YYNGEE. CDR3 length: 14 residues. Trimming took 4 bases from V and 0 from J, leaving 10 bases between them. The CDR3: CASSSGLPNYGYTF. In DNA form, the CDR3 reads TGTGCCAGCAGCTCGGGACTTCCTAACTATGGCTACACCTTC.

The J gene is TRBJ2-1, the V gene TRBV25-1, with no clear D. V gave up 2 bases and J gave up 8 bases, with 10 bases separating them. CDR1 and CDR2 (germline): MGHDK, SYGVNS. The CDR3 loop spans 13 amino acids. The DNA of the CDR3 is TGTGCCAGCAGTGAAAGGAGTTTCCATGAGCAGTTCTTC. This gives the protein CASSERSFHEQFF.

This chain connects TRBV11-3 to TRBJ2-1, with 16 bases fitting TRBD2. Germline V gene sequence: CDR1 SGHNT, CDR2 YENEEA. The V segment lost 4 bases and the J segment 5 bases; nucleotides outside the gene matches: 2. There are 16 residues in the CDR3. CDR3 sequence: CASSWGLAGGDNEQFF. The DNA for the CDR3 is TGTGCCAGCAGCTGGGGACTAGCGGGAGGGGACAATGAGCAGTTCTTC.

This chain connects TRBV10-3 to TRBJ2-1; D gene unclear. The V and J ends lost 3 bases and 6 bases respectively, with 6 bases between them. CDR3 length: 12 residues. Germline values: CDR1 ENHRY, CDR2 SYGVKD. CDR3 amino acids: CAISDLINEQFF. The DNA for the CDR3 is TGTGCCATCAGTGACCTTATCAATGAGCAGTTCTTC.

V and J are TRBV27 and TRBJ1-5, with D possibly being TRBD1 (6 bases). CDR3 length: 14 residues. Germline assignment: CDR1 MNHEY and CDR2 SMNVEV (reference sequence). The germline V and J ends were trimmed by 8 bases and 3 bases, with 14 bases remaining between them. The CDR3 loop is CASAYRDTNQPQHF. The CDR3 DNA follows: TGTGCCAGCGCGTACCGGGACACCAATCAGCCCCAGCATTTT.

CDR3 sequence: CPRGHQNTEAFF. DNA of the CDR3: TGTCCCCGGGGGCATCAGAACACTGAAGCTTTCTTT. The chain links TRBV9 to TRBJ1-1; tentative D call: TRBD1 (6 bases). Germline V gives CDR1 SGDLS, CDR2 YYNGEE. The CDR3 loop spans 12 amino acids.

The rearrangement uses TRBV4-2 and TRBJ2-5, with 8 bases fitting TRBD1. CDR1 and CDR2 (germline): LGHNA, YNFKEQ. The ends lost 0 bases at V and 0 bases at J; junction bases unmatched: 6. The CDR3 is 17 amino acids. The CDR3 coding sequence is TGTGCCAGCAGCCAAGAAGCGGACAGGGCCTACCAAGAGACCCAGTACTTC. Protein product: CASSQEADRAYQETQYF.

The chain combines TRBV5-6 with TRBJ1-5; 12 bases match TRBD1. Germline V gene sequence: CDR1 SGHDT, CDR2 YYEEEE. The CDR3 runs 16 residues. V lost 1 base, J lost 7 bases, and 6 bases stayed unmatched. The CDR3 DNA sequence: TGTGCCAGCAGCTTGTCTGGGACAGGGGGCGACCAGCCCCAGCATTTT. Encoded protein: CASSLSGTGGDQPQHF.

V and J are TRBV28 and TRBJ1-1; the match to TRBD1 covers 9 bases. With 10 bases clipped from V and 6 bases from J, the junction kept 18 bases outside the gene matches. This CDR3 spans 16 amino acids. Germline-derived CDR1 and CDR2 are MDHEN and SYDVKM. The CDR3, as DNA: TGTGCCATCCGAGGACAGGGGCAAGCTTTAGGGGCTGAAGCTTTCTTT. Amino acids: CAIRGQGQALGAEAFF. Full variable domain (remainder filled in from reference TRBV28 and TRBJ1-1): DVKVTQSSRYLVKRTGEKVFLECVQDMDHENMFWYRQDPGLGLRLIYFSYDVKMKEKGDIPEGYSVSREKKERFSLILESASTNQTSMYLCAIRGQGQALGAEAFFGQGTRLTVV.